The 26 T cell receptor beta chains below were found in one sample sequenced in a study of CD8+CD57+ T cells in acquired aplastic anemia. Patients included in sequencing had previously demonstrated CD8+CD57+ cell expansion by flow cytometry. Genomic DNA provided the template from which TCR beta VDJ and CDR3 profiles were obtained. TCRdb processed the reads anew with MiXCR; each CDR3 protein has one entry. The table lists about 260,000 distinct CDR3 sequences, about 80% of them singletons. Sequencing was carried out using sorted CD4+, CD8+, or CD8+CD57+ T cells (not recorded which) from PBMCs. The receptor source for this set is a human donor with aplastic anemia.

This chain links TRBV9 with TRBJ2-3; D is ambiguous. V lost 0 bases and J 11 bases, leaving 16 bases between the germline ends. The CDR3 has 14 residues. Germline CDR1 is SGDLS and CDR2 is YYNGEE. The CDR3 DNA reads TGTGCCAGCAGCGTAGGGGCAGCTCGCAATCAGCAGTATTTT. It specifies CASSVGAARNQQYF. Drawing the rest from reference TRBV9 and TRBJ2-3, the complete variable domain is DSGVTQTPKHLITATGQRVTLRCSPRSGDLSVYWYQQSLDQGLQFLIQYYNGEERAKGNILERFSAQQFPDLHSELNLSSLELGDSALYFCASSVGAARNQQYFGPGTRLTVL.

CDR3 protein: CASGSGTADTQYF. The CDR3 bases are TGTGCCAGCGGGAGCGGTACAGCAGATACGCAGTATTTT. V is TRBV5-4 and J is TRBJ2-3; D is possibly TRBD2 (5 bases). Trimming took off 7 bases at V and 4 bases at J, with 13 bases between the two ends. The CDR3 covers 13 residues. Germline CDR1 is SGHNT and CDR2 is YYREEE (reference sequence).

J is TRBJ2-7 and V is TRBV7-8; 8 bases fit TRBD2. Germline loops: CDR1 SGHVS, CDR2 FQNEAQ. CDR3 length: 15 amino acids. V was clipped by 3 bases and J by 13 bases; unmatched bases: 17. Here the CDR3 reads CASSFAGGLDTQYYF. The DNA of the CDR3 is TGTGCCAGCAGCTTTGCGGGAGGCCTCGATACGCAGTATTACTTC.

This sequence joins TRBV7-6 and TRBJ1-6; D ambiguous. This CDR3 has 16 amino acids. Trimming took off 7 bases at V and 15 bases at J, with 28 bases between the two ends. CDR1 SGHVS and CDR2 FNYEAQ come from the germline V gene. This CDR3 reads CASTAGSSSSNSNLHF. CDR3 DNA: TGTGCCAGCACCGCCGGGAGTAGCTCCTCTAATTCCAACCTCCACTTT.

The chain couples TRBV7-2 to TRBJ2-3; D uncertain. The DNA end is a closer match to TRBJ2-7, so the J assignment may be wrong. CDR3 length equals 13 residues. The germline gives CDR1 SGHTA, CDR2 FQGNSA. CDR3 residues: CASSFARSYEQYF. The DNA for the CDR3 is TGTGCCAGCAGCTTCGCTAGGTCCTACGAGCAGTACTTC.

J is TRBJ1-6 and V is TRBV7-8; no clear D gene. The germline V and J ends were trimmed by 1 base and 17 bases, with 24 bases remaining between them. This CDR3 comprises 16 residues. In germline, CDR1 is SGHVS, CDR2 FQNEAQ. The CDR3 spells CASSLEGGPYTSSFHF. The DNA for the CDR3 is TGTGCCAGCAGCTTAGAGGGAGGTCCCTATACGTCGTCCTTCCACTTT.

Notes on this clonotype: This likely comes from a read error, as the CDR3 has no conserved phenylalanine or tryptophan at its end. It is unclear where the CDR3 begins or ends on the DNA, so no DNA is shown, and the CDR3 is as TCRdb lists it. V and J are TRBV16 and TRBJ2-3; whether TRBD1, the table's D call, matches the DNA was not checked. Germline V CDR1 and CDR2: KGHSY, FQNENV. From its first to its last residue, the CDR3 has 14 amino acids. The CDR3 reads CASSLSAGTQYFGP.

V usage is TRBV11-1 and J usage is TRBJ2-3; TRBD2 matches 7 bases. The CDR3 sequence is 13 residues long. CDR1 is SGHAT, CDR2 FQDESV, per germline (reference sequence). After removal of 6 bases from V and 5 bases from J, the junction contained 5 bases not matched to a gene. CDR3 nucleotides: TGTGCCAGCAGTTCCGGGGGGAGAGATACGCAGTATTTT. Translation gives CASSSGGRDTQYF.

This clonotype was found once. The rearrangement joins TRBV2 to TRBJ2-1; D may match TRBD1 or TRBD2 (6 bases each). V was clipped by 8 bases and J by 13 bases, with 30 bases between them. This CDR3 comprises 16 residues. CDR1 is SNHLY, CDR2 FYNNEI, per germline. The CDR3 loop reads CASGDGGRNTQDYQFF. The CDR3 DNA is TGTGCCAGCGGGGACGGGGGCAGAAATACGCAGGATTATCAGTTCTTC.

This clonotype showed up just once. A much larger clone sits a single nucleotide away, making a read error possible. The final CDR3 position lacks the conserved phenylalanine or tryptophan, pointing to a likely read error. No DNA is shown, since the ends of the CDR3 on it are uncertain; the CDR3 is the one TCRdb lists. The chain is built from TRBV9 and TRBJ2-3; no check of the table's D call, TRBD2, against the DNA was made. The CDR3 extends over 14 residues, inclusive of both ends. Germline V gene sequence: CDR1 SGDLS, CDR2 YYNGEE. The CDR3 is CASSVGGESTDTHL.

Regarding this clonotype: One end of the junction varies from germline; a read error may be responsible. V and J are TRBV7-8 and TRBJ2-1, with 10 bases matching TRBD2. The CDR3 is 15 amino acids. From germline, CDR1 is SGHVS and CDR2 FQNEAQ. CDR3 nucleotide sequence: TGTGCCAGCAGTTTAGCGGGAGGTCCCTATACGCAGCATTTCTTC. Its protein product is CASSLAGGPYTQHFF.

This clonotype has only one observation. The rearrangement links TRBV20-1 to TRBJ2-7, with 11 bases lining up with TRBD2. CDR1 is DFQATT, CDR2 SNEGSKA, per germline (reference sequence). V lost 0 bases, J lost 4 bases, and 8 bases stayed unmatched. This CDR3 is built from 16 residues. The CDR3 loop reads CSARELLAGGGYEQYF. In nucleotides, the CDR3 is TGCAGTGCTAGAGAACTGCTAGCGGGGGGCGGTTACGAGCAGTACTTC.

Worth noting for this clonotype: Because the CDR3 is missing its conserved closing phenylalanine or tryptophan, this is likely a read error. The DNA is omitted, as the CDR3 cannot be located on it reliably, and the CDR3 follows TCRdb's listing. This chain joins TRBV2 and TRBJ2-1; the tabulated D call, TRBD1, remains unverified against the DNA. Germline CDR1 reads SNHLY; CDR2 reads FYNNEI. The CDR3 region is 11 residues in length, termini included. CDR3 residues: CASAWADEQSL.

Comments on this clonotype: A read error may produce the germline difference seen at one junction end. The rearrangement joins TRBV7-3 to TRBJ2-7, with D possibly matching TRBD2 (5 bases). Germline CDR1 SGHTA, CDR2 FQGTGA. The length of the CDR3 is 14 residues. The CDR3 bases are TGTGCCAGCAGCCCAGCGGTGGACTCCTCCGAGCAGTACTTC. The encoded protein is CASSPAVDSSEQYF.

Notes on this clonotype: One end of the junction does not line up with germline, which may come from a read error. This chain uses TRBV9 with TRBJ1-2, with a possible D match to TRBD1 (5 bases). CDR1 SGDLS and CDR2 YYNGEE come from the germline V gene. The CDR3 spans 15 residues. The CDR3 spells CASSVGDYPNYGYTF. The CDR3 bases are TGTGCCAGCAGCGTGGGGGATTATCCAAACTATGGTTACACCTTC. Based on the CDR3 plus reference TRBV9 and TRBJ1-2, the full variable domain is DSGVTQTPKHLITATGQRVTLRCSPRSGDLSVYWYQQSLDQGLQFLIQYYNGEERAKGNILERFSAQQFPDLHSELNLSSLELGDSALYFCASSVGDYPNYGYTFGSGTRLTVV.

V is TRBV7-2 and J is TRBJ1-6; tentatively, D is TRBD1 (5 bases). The CDR3 is 16 residues long. Between the trimmed V and J ends, which lost 4 bases and 3 bases, there was a span of 13 bases. Germline CDR1 is SGHTA and CDR2 is FQGNSA. CDR3 sequence reads: CASSSGGGYYNSPLHF. DNA of the CDR3: TGTGCCAGCAGCTCTGGGGGGGGTTACTATAATTCACCCCTCCACTTT. Supplemented by reference TRBV7-2 and TRBJ1-6, the full variable domain reads GAGVSQSPSNKVTEKGKDVELRCDPISGHTALYWYRQSLGQGLEFLIYFQGNSAPDKSGLPSDRFSAERTGGSVSTLTIQRTQQEDSAVYLCASSSGGGYYNSPLHFGNGTRLTVT.

This clonotype was detected a few times. CDR3 in DNA: TGTGCCAGCCTAGGGGACAGAAGCACAGATACGCAGTATTTT. This gives the protein CASLGDRSTDTQYF. The chain is built from TRBV25-1 and TRBJ2-3, with 7 bases identical to TRBD1. CDR3 length equals 14 residues. CDR1 MGHDK and CDR2 SYGVNS come from the germline V gene. The J segment lost 0 bases and the V segment lost 8 bases, leaving 5 bases of the junction unmatched.

V is TRBV2 and J is TRBJ2-7, with no clear D. In germline, CDR1 is SNHLY, CDR2 FYNNEI. CDR3 length: 16 residues. Trimming cost V 6 bases and J 10 bases, with 28 bases left between them. The CDR3 DNA is TGTGCCAGCAGGACACCGGGCCAGGCGGACCCTTTCGATCAGTACGTC. It specifies CASRTPGQADPFDQYV.

Notes on this clonotype: No conserved phenylalanine or tryptophan ends this CDR3, so it is likely a read error. It is unclear where the CDR3 begins or ends on the DNA, so no DNA is shown, and the CDR3 is as TCRdb lists it. V gene TRBV15 combines with J gene TRBJ2-7; the table's D call TRBD2 went unverified against the DNA. The CDR3 region is 14 residues in length, termini included. Germline lookup yields CDR1 LNHNV and CDR2 YYDKDF (reference sequence). The CDR3 sequence: CATSGGALAYEQTL.

The genes are TRBV19 and TRBJ2-1; no reliable D call. The CDR3 has 16 residues. V was cut by 7 bases and J by 8 bases, with 24 bases left in between. Germline CDR1 and CDR2: LNHDA and SQIVND (reference sequence). CDR3: CASTYNGRTGRDEQFF. The CDR3 DNA reads TGTGCCAGTACCTACAACGGCCGAACCGGACGGGATGAGCAGTTCTTC.

The chain joins TRBV7-9 to TRBJ1-1, with a weak D call TRBD1 (6 bases). This CDR3 has 15 residues. Germline V gene data show CDR1 as SEHNR and CDR2 as FQNEAQ (reference sequence). V lost 4 bases, J lost 3 bases, and 15 bases lay in between. The CDR3 sequence: CASSWVGGAHTEAFF. CDR3 sequence (DNA): TGTGCCAGCAGCTGGGTGGGGGGGGCGCACACTGAAGCTTTCTTT.

This chain connects TRBV7-2 to TRBJ2-1; TRBD2 might be the D (5 bases). Trimming pared 1 base from V and 14 bases from J, leaving 21 bases between. The germline CDR1 and CDR2 sequences are SGHTA and FQGNSA. This CDR3 spans 15 amino acids. The CDR3 DNA follows: TGTGCCAGCAGCTTAGTGGTTGCGGGCGACAATGCGGAGTTCTTC. Its translation: CASSLVVAGDNAEFF.

This clonotype came up once. No conserved phenylalanine or tryptophan ends this CDR3, so it is likely a read error. The DNA is omitted, as the CDR3 cannot be located on it reliably, and the CDR3 follows TCRdb's listing. V gene TRBV19 combines with J gene TRBJ2-1; TRBD1 is the table's D call, not checked against the DNA. Germline assignment: CDR1 LNHDA and CDR2 SQIVND (reference sequence). The CDR3 is 15 residues long, counting both termini. This chain's CDR3 is CASSIGGGDTEAFFV.

To note about this clonotype: One end of the junction fails to match germline, which may point to a read error. V and J are TRBV7-2 and TRBJ2-3; 7 bases match TRBD1. Germline CDR1 is SGHTA and CDR2 is FQGNSA. The CDR3 covers 13 residues. DNA of the CDR3: TGTGCCAGCAGCGATGATCCAGACGGGACAGCCTTTTTT. Translating it yields CASSDDPDGTAFF.

The rearrangement links TRBV9 to TRBJ1-1; no reliable D call. This CDR3 is built from 14 residues. V was pared by 7 bases and J by 13 bases, with 26 bases between. Per germline, CDR1 SGDLS and CDR2 YYNGEE. The CDR3 region is CASGEGAKDTQDFF. The CDR3 DNA follows: TGTGCCAGCGGGGAGGGTGCGAAAGATACGCAAGATTTCTTT. Using reference TRBV9 and TRBJ1-1 for the parts outside the CDR3, the full variable domain is DSGVTQTPKHLITATGQRVTLRCSPRSGDLSVYWYQQSLDQGLQFLIQYYNGEERAKGNILERFSAQQFPDLHSELNLSSLELGDSALYFCASGEGAKDTQDFFGQGTRLTVV.

The J gene is TRBJ2-1, the V gene TRBV9; D remains unclear. The CDR3 is 16 amino acids. V lost 4 bases, J lost 9 bases, and 23 bases lay in between. Germline V gene lookup returns CDR1 SGDLS and CDR2 YYNGEE. CDR3 nucleotides: TGTGCCAGCAGCTTTCAATCAGATACGCGGAACTTTGAGCAGTTCTTC. It translates to CASSFQSDTRNFEQFF.